This T cell receptor beta chain originates from a study of OX40 agonist ivuxolimab in advanced cancers. Findings and caveats of the study: Clonal expansion was among the lowest in partial responders at 0.1-3.0 mg/kg, especially CD8+. Dose levels from 0.1 to 3.0 mg/kg saw CD4+ and CD8+ blood T cells expand clonally by week 6.

Germline CDR1 and CDR2: MGHRA and YSYEKL. The CDR3 spans 14 residues. The trim removed 1 base at V and 3 bases at J, leaving 1 base unmatched. About this clone: Its antigen is not identified. Other DNA variants within this sample encode the same CDR3.

Some clones are missing from TCRdb's copy, which holds only in-frame ones; the method was immunoSEQ multiplex PCR. Altogether fewer than 35,000 clones are present, roughly 74% being singletons, with the ten largest covering roughly an eighth. This rearrangement joins TRBV4-1 to TRBJ2-7, with TRBD1 identical over 9 bases. The sample consisted of CD4+ or CD8+ T cells sorted from blood, taken in a trial of the OX40 agonist ivuxolimab. This receptor was taken from an adult with an advanced solid tumor such as melanoma, head and neck, liver or kidney cancer. The CDR3 sequence: CASSQGGQGYEQYF. CDR3 in DNA: TGCGCCAGCAGCCAAGGGGGACAGGGCTACGAGCAGTACTTC.